This T cell receptor beta chain was profiled in a study of OX40 agonist ivuxolimab in advanced cancers. Study details: Patients received the agonistic anti-OX40 (CD134) antibody ivuxolimab. Of the participants, approximately 44% had some prior anti-PD-1, anti-PD-L1 or anti-CTLA-4 therapy, which was allowed. Findings of the study overall: What antigens the expanded peripheral T cells recognized was never established. Low normalized T-cell clonal expansion was additionally recorded for some nonresponders.

This clone showed up just a few times. Its specificity is unknown. This table comes from immunoSEQ multiplex PCR, and its TCRdb copy is limited to in-frame clones, with some not included. The sample has 60,000 to 65,000 clones, roughly 80% seen once. CDR3 size: 14 residues. V lost 1 base, J lost 6 bases, and 13 bases lay in between. Looked up from germline, CDR1 is SGHTS and CDR2 is YDEGEE. Specimen: CD4+ or CD8+ T cells sorted from blood, collected in a trial of the OX40 agonist ivuxolimab. The V gene is TRBV5-8, the J gene TRBJ1-1; tentative D call: TRBD1 (5 bases). The source is an adult with an advanced solid tumor such as melanoma, head and neck, liver or kidney cancer. DNA for the CDR3: TGTGCCAGCAGCTTGATCCAGCAGGGTTCTGAAGCTTTCTTT. This encodes CASSLIQQGSEAFF.